Listed here are 32 T cell receptor beta chains from one sample, sequenced in a study of OX40 agonist ivuxolimab in advanced cancers. Here immunoSEQ multiplex PCR was the method, and the copy in TCRdb shows in-frame clones only, minus some. The data contain 55,000 or so clones, about 88% of them seen just once; the ten biggest clones take up approximately 7%. The source was CD4+ or CD8+ T cells sorted from blood, collected in a trial of the OX40 agonist ivuxolimab. These receptors were collected from an adult with an advanced solid tumor such as melanoma, head and neck, liver or kidney cancer.

The rearrangement links TRBV6-1 to TRBJ2-5, with D possibly matching TRBD1 (6 bases). Trimming stripped 5 bases from V and 1 base from J, with 14 bases between. CDR3 length: 15 residues. Germline CDR1 MNHNS, CDR2 SASEGT. The CDR3 region has the DNA TGTGCCAGCAGTCCCCGGAAGGGGGTCCAAGAGACCCAGTACTTC. Its protein is CASSPRKGVQETQYF.

The CDR3 spells CASSSPPGRWTQYF. DNA of the CDR3: TGTGCCAGCAGCTCCCCCCCGGGGAGGTGGACCCAGTACTTC. The gene calls are TRBV7-2 and TRBJ2-5, with D possibly being TRBD2 (6 bases). The CDR3 is 14 amino acids. Germline assignment: CDR1 SGHTA and CDR2 FQGNSA. Trimming removed 4 bases from V and 7 bases from J, with 16 bases in between. Full variable domain (missing parts from reference TRBV7-2 and TRBJ2-5): GAGVSQSPSNKVTEKGKDVELRCDPISGHTALYWYRQSLGQGLEFLIYFQGNSAPDKSGLPSDRFSAERTGGSVSTLTIQRTQQEDSAVYLCASSSPPGRWTQYFGPGTRLLVL.

The V and J genes are TRBV28 and TRBJ1-1; D gene uncertain. V gave up 2 bases and J gave up 4 bases, with 11 bases separating them. The CDR3 spans 14 residues. Germline V lookup: CDR1 MDHEN, CDR2 SYDVKM. CDR3 DNA sequence: TGTGCCAGCAGTTTAAGACGGGAGGTCACTGAAGCTTTCTTT. It translates to CASSLRREVTEAFF.

This rearrangement joins TRBV6-6 to TRBJ2-5; D might be TRBD2 (7 bases). This CDR3 spans 11 amino acids. V lost 8 bases to trimming and J lost 9 bases, with 13 bases between them. The germline CDR1 and CDR2 sequences are MNHNY and SVGAGI (reference sequence). The CDR3 sequence: CASAQGGAQYF. DNA of the CDR3: TGTGCCAGCGCACAAGGGGGGGCCCAGTACTTC.

V and J are TRBV28 and TRBJ2-2; 8 bases map to TRBD2. J lost 5 bases, V lost 7 bases, and 9 bases had no gene match. Germline-derived CDR1 and CDR2 are MDHEN and SYDVKM. The CDR3 has 15 residues. CDR3 residues: CASIRRAGGTGELFF. The CDR3 region has the DNA TGTGCCAGCATTAGACGGGCGGGAGGAACCGGGGAGCTGTTTTTT.

The chain joins TRBV18 to TRBJ2-2, with D uncertain. The CDR3 length is 13 residues. V lost 1 base to trimming and J lost 5 bases, with 5 bases between them. The germline V gene encodes CDR1 KGHSH and CDR2 LQKENI. CDR3 DNA sequence: TGTGCCAGCTCACCACGGGATACCGGGGAGCTGTTTTTT. It codes for CASSPRDTGELFF.

The V and J genes are TRBV7-9 and TRBJ2-3; the D is unclear. The germline gives CDR1 SEHNR, CDR2 FQNEAQ (reference sequence). V was cut by 2 bases and J by 6 bases, with 12 bases left in between. The CDR3 covers 14 residues. CDR3 nucleotides: TGTGCCAGCAGCTTATCTCAGAGTACGGATACGCAGTATTTT. This sequence encodes CASSLSQSTDTQYF.

V usage is TRBV11-2 and J usage is TRBJ2-3; 7 bases map to TRBD1. The V and J ends lost 4 bases and 2 bases, in that order; junction bases with no gene match: 6. This CDR3 has 15 residues. CDR1 and CDR2 (germline): SGHAT, FQNNGV. CDR3 loop: CASSYWTGPTDTQYF. CDR3 sequence (DNA): TGTGCCAGCAGCTACTGGACAGGCCCCACAGATACGCAGTATTTT.

V is TRBV19 and J is TRBJ1-1; no clear D gene. Between the trimmed V and J ends, which lost 8 bases and 1 base, there was a span of 14 bases. CDR3 size: 14 residues. In germline, CDR1 is LNHDA, CDR2 SQIVND (reference sequence). The CDR3 spells CASSAKYSNTEAFF. The DNA of the CDR3 is TGTGCCAGTTCGGCTAAATATTCGAACACTGAAGCTTTCTTT.

This sequence joins TRBV19 and TRBJ2-3; D perhaps matches TRBD1 (5 bases). The CDR3 runs 13 residues. Trimming removed 10 bases from V and 1 base from J, with 12 bases in between. CDR1 LNHDA and CDR2 SQIVND come from the germline V gene (reference sequence). CDR3 in DNA: TGTGCCACTAATCAGGGTCGCACAGATACGCAGTATTTT. Translating it yields CATNQGRTDTQYF.

The chain joins TRBV1 to TRBJ1-2. TRBV1 is tagged as a pseudogene. The CDR3 consists of 15 residues. Here the CDR3 DNA reads TGCACCGCGTTTCATCCGGGCAGTTTTAACGCTGGCTACACCTTC. This sequence encodes CTAFHPGSFNAGYTF.

This chain connects TRBV18 to TRBJ1-2, with TRBD1 as a possible D gene (5 bases). V was shortened by 4 bases and J by 2 bases, with 11 bases between the two germline ends. CDR3 length: 14 residues. Germline V gene sequence: CDR1 KGHSH, CDR2 LQKENI. DNA of the CDR3: TGTGCCAGCTCACGAGACGGGGGAAACTATGGCTACACCTTC. It encodes CASSRDGGNYGYTF.

The rearrangement links TRBV6-5 to TRBJ2-7; 9 positions agree with TRBD1. V trimming: 2 bases; J trimming: 5 bases; junction bases outside the gene matches: 1. Germline V lookup: CDR1 MNHEY, CDR2 SVGAGI. This CDR3 contains 13 residues. For the CDR3, the DNA is TGTGCCAGCAGTTACCGGGACAGGGACGAGCAGTACTTC. Its protein product is CASSYRDRDEQYF.

The chain has TRBV6-1 and TRBJ2-7; possibly TRBD1 or TRBD2 for D (5 bases each). CDR1 is MNHNS, CDR2 SASEGT, per germline. With 7 bases removed from V and 2 bases from J, the gap between germline ends came to 15 bases. This CDR3 has 14 residues. The CDR3 DNA sequence: TGTGCCAGCACTCTCCGGGACGGCCCCTACGAGCAGTACTTC. As protein: CASTLRDGPYEQYF.

The genes are TRBV4-1 and TRBJ2-7; 11 nucleotides align to TRBD1. CDR3 size: 15 residues. With 3 bases clipped from V and 4 bases from J, the junction kept 5 bases outside the gene matches. Germline loops: CDR1 MGHRA, CDR2 YSYEKL. The CDR3 DNA follows: TGCGCCAGCAGCCAGGGGGACAGGGGGGTATACGAGCAGTACTTC. This codes for CASSQGDRGVYEQYF.

There are a few counts of this clone. J is TRBJ1-5 and V is TRBV6-6; TRBD1 agrees at 9 bases. J gave up 15 bases and V 6 bases, and 15 bases lay outside the gene matches. The length of the CDR3 is 14 residues. The V gene's germline CDR1 is MNHNY and CDR2 SVGAGI (reference sequence). The DNA for the CDR3 is TGTGCCAGCAGCCCGGGACAGGGTGTTAGTAGGAGGCATTTT. It yields the protein CASSPGQGVSRRHF.

The chain recombines TRBV5-1 with TRBJ2-1; D is ambiguous. The CDR3 loop spans 14 amino acids. CDR1 and CDR2 (germline): SGHRS, YFSETQ. With 3 bases removed from V and 0 bases from J, the gap between germline ends came to 7 bases. The CDR3 spells CASSSQSSYNEQFF. DNA of the CDR3: TGCGCCAGCAGCTCCCAAAGCTCCTACAATGAGCAGTTCTTC. Looking up the rest from reference TRBV5-1 and TRBJ2-1 gives the full variable domain: KAGVTQTPRYLIKTRGQQVTLSCSPISGHRSVSWYQQTPGQGLQFLFEYFSETQRNKGNFPGRFSGRQFSNSRSEMNVSTLELGDSALYLCASSSQSSYNEQFFGPGTRLTVL.

This CDR3 reads CATSRGRQGATGNTIYF. CDR3 coding DNA: TGTGCCACCAGCAGAGGTAGACAGGGGGCAACTGGAAACACCATATATTTT. The genes are TRBV15 and TRBJ1-3, with 10 nucleotides matching TRBD1. Germline V gives CDR1 LNHNV, CDR2 YYDKDF (reference sequence). This CDR3 is 17 amino acids long. V shed 1 base and J 2 bases; nucleotides not matched to a gene: 5.

The rearrangement links TRBV28 to TRBJ2-1; 10 bases are shared with TRBD2. CDR3 length: 17 amino acids. The V and J ends lost 7 bases and 9 bases, in that order; junction bases with no gene match: 18. Germline lookup yields CDR1 MDHEN and CDR2 SYDVKM. The CDR3 protein is CASKFLTSGTRSSEQFF. The CDR3 DNA is TGTGCCAGCAAGTTCCTAACTAGCGGGACGCGGTCCAGTGAGCAGTTCTTC.

This clone has only one observation. The chain combines TRBV28 with TRBJ2-7, with D possibly matching TRBD1 (6 bases). Germline V CDR1 and CDR2: MDHEN, SYDVKM. The CDR3 covers 16 residues. The V end was cut by 8 bases, the J end by 2 bases, with 22 bases between. Here the CDR3 reads CASAPPAGGQTYEQYF. CDR3 bases: TGTGCCAGCGCCCCCCCAGCCGGAGGACAGACCTACGAGCAGTACTTC.

The chain employs TRBV6-5 and TRBJ2-5; 16 positions agree with TRBD2. CDR3 length: 16 amino acids. Trimming cost V 4 bases and J 5 bases; bases outside gene matches: 4. Per germline, CDR1 MNHEY and CDR2 SVGAGI. The DNA for the CDR3 is TGTGCCAGCAGTTGGGGACTAGCGGGAGGGACGGAGACCCAGTACTTC. Translation gives CASSWGLAGGTETQYF.

This clone appeared once. The V gene is TRBV29-1, the J gene TRBJ1-1, with D possibly TRBD1 on 6 matching bases. CDR3 length: 13 residues. Germline V gene lookup returns CDR1 SQVTM and CDR2 ANQGSEA. The CDR3 DNA follows: TGCAGTGGAACAAGGGGGGGGAACACTGAAGCTTTCTTT. This sequence encodes CSGTRGGNTEAFF.

The chain has TRBV30 and TRBJ2-7; D might be TRBD1 or TRBD2, each matching 5 bases. CDR1 and CDR2 (germline): GTSNPN, SVGIG (reference sequence). The CDR3 runs 12 residues. The V end was cut by 1 base, the J end by 2 bases, with 6 bases between. The CDR3 reads CAWSEGPYEQYF. As DNA, the CDR3 is TGTGCCTGGAGTGAGGGACCCTACGAGCAGTACTTC.

This rearrangement joins TRBV28 to TRBJ1-2; 10 bases agree with TRBD1. Germline V gene lookup returns CDR1 MDHEN and CDR2 SYDVKM. V was pared by 5 bases and J by 8 bases, with 5 bases of the junction left unmatched. The CDR3 runs 13 residues. The CDR3 spells CASSRDRGRGYTF. The CDR3 nucleotides are TGTGCCAGCAGTCGGGACAGGGGAAGAGGCTACACCTTC.

The J gene is TRBJ2-5, the V gene TRBV29-1; D may be TRBD1 (6 bases). The CDR3 contains 15 residues. V shed 4 bases and J shed 4 bases, with 19 bases lying between them. In germline, CDR1 is SQVTM, CDR2 ANQGSEA. In DNA form, the CDR3 reads TGCAGCGTTGTACCGGGACAACTATCGGCAGAGACCCAGTACTTC. Its protein product is CSVVPGQLSAETQYF.

This chain links TRBV9 with TRBJ2-7; 8 nucleotides agree with TRBD2. This CDR3 is 15 amino acids long. Germline trimming cut 0 bases from V and 2 bases from J; bases unmatched to any gene: 4. Germline V gene sequence: CDR1 SGDLS, CDR2 YYNGEE. CDR3 DNA: TGTGCCAGCAGCGTAGAGAGCGGGGGCCCCTACGAGCAGTACTTC. It specifies CASSVESGGPYEQYF.

The chain couples TRBV18 to TRBJ1-4; 9 bases match TRBD1. Per the germline V gene, CDR1 is KGHSH and CDR2 is LQKENI. This CDR3 is built from 14 residues. J lost 8 bases, V lost 4 bases, and 5 bases had no gene match. Written as DNA, the CDR3 is TGTGCCAGCTCACTACAGGGGGCAGGAGAAAAACTGTTTTTT. Its protein is CASSLQGAGEKLFF.

J is TRBJ2-3 and V is TRBV19; unclear D gene. The CDR3 totals 13 residues. Germline V gene sequence: CDR1 LNHDA, CDR2 SQIVND (reference sequence). Trimming left V 4 bases short and J 6 bases short, with 11 bases between. The CDR3 sequence is CASSTGATDTQYF. The DNA for the CDR3 is TGTGCCAGTAGTACGGGCGCAACGGATACGCAGTATTTT.

Only one count was recorded for this clone. The genes are TRBV28 and TRBJ2-1; D may be TRBD2 (7 bases). From germline, CDR1 is MDHEN and CDR2 SYDVKM. This CDR3 comprises 16 residues. Trimming shortened V by 6 bases and J by 4 bases, and 19 bases separated the two germline ends. The CDR3 spells CASRLPGGRGYNEQFF. The CDR3 DNA reads as TGTGCCAGCAGGCTTCCCGGGGGGAGGGGGTACAATGAGCAGTTCTTC.

The genes are TRBV19 and TRBJ2-5, with D possibly matching TRBD2 (6 bases). The CDR3 sequence is 14 residues long. Germline V lookup: CDR1 LNHDA, CDR2 SQIVND (reference sequence). With 5 bases removed from V and 5 bases from J, the gap between germline ends came to 15 bases. CDR3 loop: CASSPRGGEETQYF. As DNA, the CDR3 is TGTGCCAGTAGTCCGCGAGGAGGGGAGGAGACCCAGTACTTC.

Details on this clone: The junction shows a germline mismatch at one end, possibly a read error. As DNA, the CDR3 is TGTGCCAGCAGGGCACAGGGGGCTAATGAAAAACCGTTTTTT. Amino acid sequence: CASRAQGANEKPFF. V and J are TRBV2 and TRBJ1-4; TRBD1 matches 9 bases. CDR1 is SNHLY and CDR2 is FYNNEI in the germline V gene. There are 14 residues in the CDR3.

V usage is TRBV19 and J usage is TRBJ2-1, with 10 bases fitting TRBD2. Per germline, CDR1 LNHDA and CDR2 SQIVND (reference sequence). The ends lost 5 bases at V and 0 bases at J; junction bases unmatched: 13. This CDR3 region has 19 residues. CDR3 amino acids: CASSYRTSGGASSYNEQFF. The CDR3 DNA sequence: TGTGCCAGTAGTTACCGGACTAGCGGAGGGGCTAGCTCCTACAATGAGCAGTTCTTC.